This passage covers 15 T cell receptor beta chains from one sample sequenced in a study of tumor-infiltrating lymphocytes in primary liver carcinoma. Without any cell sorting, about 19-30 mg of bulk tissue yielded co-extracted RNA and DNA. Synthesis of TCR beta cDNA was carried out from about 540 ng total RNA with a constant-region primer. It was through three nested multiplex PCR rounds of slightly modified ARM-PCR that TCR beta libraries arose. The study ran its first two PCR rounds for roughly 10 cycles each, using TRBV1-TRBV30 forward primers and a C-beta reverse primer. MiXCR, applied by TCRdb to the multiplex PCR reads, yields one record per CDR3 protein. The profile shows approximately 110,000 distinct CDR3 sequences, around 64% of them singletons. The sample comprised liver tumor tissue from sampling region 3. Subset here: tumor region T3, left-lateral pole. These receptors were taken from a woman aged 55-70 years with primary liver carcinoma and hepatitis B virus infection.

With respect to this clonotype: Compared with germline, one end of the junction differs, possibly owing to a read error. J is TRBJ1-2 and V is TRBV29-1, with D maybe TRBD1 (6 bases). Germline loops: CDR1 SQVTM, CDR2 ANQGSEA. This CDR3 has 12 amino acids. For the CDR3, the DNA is TGCAGCGCTGAAAGGGGGAGCTGTGGCTACACCTTC. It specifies CSAERGSCGYTF.

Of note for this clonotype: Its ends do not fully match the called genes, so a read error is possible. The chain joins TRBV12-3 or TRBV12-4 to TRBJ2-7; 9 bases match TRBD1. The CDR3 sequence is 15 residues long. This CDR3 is CASSPRDRAVGRPHF. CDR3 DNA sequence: TGTGCCAGTAGTCCTCGGGACAGGGCCGTCGGCCGACCACACTTC.

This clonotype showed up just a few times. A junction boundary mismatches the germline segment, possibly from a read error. Here the CDR3 reads CASGYAETRTDTQYF. CDR3 DNA sequence: TGTGCCAGCGGTTACGCGGAAACCCGTACAGATACGCAGTATTTT. The chain carries TRBV6-2 or TRBV6-3 and TRBJ2-3, with D unresolved. The CDR3 runs to 15 residues. CDR1 is MNHEY and CDR2 is SVGEGT in the germline V gene.

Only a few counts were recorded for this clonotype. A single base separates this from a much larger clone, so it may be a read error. The CDR3 sequence is CASSSSTGTVPYEQYF. CDR3 sequence (DNA): TGCGCCAGCAGCTCCTCCACCGGGACAGTCCCCTACGAGCAGTACTTC. This chain joins TRBV5-1 and TRBJ2-7; 7 bases agree with TRBD1. CDR3 length: 16 amino acids. Germline CDR1 is SGHRS and CDR2 is YFSETQ. Germline trimming cut 3 bases from V and 2 bases from J; bases unmatched to any gene: 11.

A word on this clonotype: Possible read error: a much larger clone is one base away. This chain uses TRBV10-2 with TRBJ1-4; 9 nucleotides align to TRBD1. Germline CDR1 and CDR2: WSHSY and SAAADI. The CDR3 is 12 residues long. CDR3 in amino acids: CTSSEPTGGLFF. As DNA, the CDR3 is TGCACCAGCAGTGAACCGACAGGGGGACTGTTTTTT.

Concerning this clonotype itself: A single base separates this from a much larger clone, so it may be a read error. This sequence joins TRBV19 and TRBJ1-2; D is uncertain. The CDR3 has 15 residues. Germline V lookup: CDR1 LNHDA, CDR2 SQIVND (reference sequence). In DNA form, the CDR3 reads TGTACCAGTAGTATAGATCACGGCGGCTGGAGAGGCTACACCTTC. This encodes CTSSIDHGGWRGYTF.

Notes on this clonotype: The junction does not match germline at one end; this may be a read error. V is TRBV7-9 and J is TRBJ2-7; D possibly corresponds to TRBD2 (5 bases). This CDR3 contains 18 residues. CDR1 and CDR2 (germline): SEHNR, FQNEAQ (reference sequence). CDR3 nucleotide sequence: TGTTCCAGCAGCTTGGGATCCAGTGGGAGCTGGGCGGTGGACGAGCAGTACTTC. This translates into CSSSLGSSGSWAVDEQYF.

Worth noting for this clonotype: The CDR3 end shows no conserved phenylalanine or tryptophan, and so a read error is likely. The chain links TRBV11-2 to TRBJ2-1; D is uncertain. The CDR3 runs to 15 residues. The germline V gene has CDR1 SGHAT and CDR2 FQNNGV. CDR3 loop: CASNLVRDRWNEQFS. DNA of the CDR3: TGTGCCAGCAACTTAGTCCGCGACCGCTGGAATGAGCAGTTCTCC.

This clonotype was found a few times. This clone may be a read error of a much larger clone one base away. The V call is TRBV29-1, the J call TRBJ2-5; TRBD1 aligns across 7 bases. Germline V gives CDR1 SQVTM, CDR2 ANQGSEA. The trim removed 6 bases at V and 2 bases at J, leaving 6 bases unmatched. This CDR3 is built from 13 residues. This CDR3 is CSVVTGSQETQYF. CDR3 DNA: TGCAGCGTCGTGACAGGGTCACAAGAGACCCAGTACTTC.

CDR3 nucleotides: TGCGCCAGCAGCTTGGGGGCTAACCCTAGCACAGATACGCAGTATTTT. Residues: CASSLGANPSTDTQYF. The V and J genes are TRBV5-1 and TRBJ2-3; D remains ambiguous. CDR1 and CDR2 (germline): SGHRS, YFSETQ. The CDR3 runs to 16 residues. Trimming cost V 0 bases and J 0 bases, with 11 bases left between them.

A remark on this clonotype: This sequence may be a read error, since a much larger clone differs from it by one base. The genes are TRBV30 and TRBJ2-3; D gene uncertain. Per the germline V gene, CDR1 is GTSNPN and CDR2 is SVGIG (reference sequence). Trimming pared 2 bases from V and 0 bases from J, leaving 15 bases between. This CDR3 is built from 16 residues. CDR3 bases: TGTGCCTGGAGTCGAACCGGATCCACTAGCACAGATACGCAGTATTTT. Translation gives CAWSRTGSTSTDTQYF. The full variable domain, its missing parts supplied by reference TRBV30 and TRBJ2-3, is SQTIHQWPATLVQPVGSPLSLECTVEGTSNPNLYWYRQAAGRGLQLLFYSVGIGQISSEVPQNLSASRPQDRQFILSSKKLLLSDSGFYLCAWSRTGSTSTDTQYFGPGTRLTVL.

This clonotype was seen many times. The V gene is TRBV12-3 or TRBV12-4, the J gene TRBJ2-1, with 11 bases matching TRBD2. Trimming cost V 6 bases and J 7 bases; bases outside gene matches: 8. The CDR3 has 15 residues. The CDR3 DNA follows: TGTGCCAGCAGAGTAGCGGGAGGGGAGTGGAATGAGCAGTTCTTC. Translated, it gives CASRVAGGEWNEQFF.

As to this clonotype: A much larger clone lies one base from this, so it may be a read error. The CDR3 loop reads CVAQEHGANVPTF. The CDR3 DNA is TGCGTAGCTCAGGAGCATGGGGCCAACGTCCCGACTTTC. The chain links TRBV28 to TRBJ2-6, with D perhaps TRBD1 (5 bases). This CDR3 has 13 residues. Germline assignment: CDR1 MDHEN and CDR2 SYDVKM.

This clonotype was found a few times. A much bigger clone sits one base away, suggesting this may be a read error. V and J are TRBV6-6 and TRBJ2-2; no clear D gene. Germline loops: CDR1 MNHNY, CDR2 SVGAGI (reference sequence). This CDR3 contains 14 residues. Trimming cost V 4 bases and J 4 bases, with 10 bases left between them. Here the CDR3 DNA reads TGTGCCAGCAGTTCCCCGGCGAGCACCGGGGAGCTGTTTTTT. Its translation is CASSSPASTGELFF.

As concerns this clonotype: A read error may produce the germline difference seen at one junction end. Written as DNA, the CDR3 is TGTGCCGGCAGCTTAGGCAGGGGGAGCACTGAAGCCTTCTTT. This codes for CAGSLGRGSTEAFF. The chain couples TRBV11-1 to TRBJ1-1; 7 bases align to TRBD1. Looked up from germline, CDR1 is SGHAT and CDR2 is FQDESV (reference sequence). The CDR3 runs to 14 residues.